The T cell receptor (beta chain) under discussion was sequenced for a study of T cells in Graves' hyperthyroidism and ophthalmopathy. Study-level information: Peripheral blood was obtained at initial diagnosis, preceding any treatment.

Study-wide points: The model made its ophthalmopathy prediction, and onset followed a median around six months later.

Researchers took RNA transcripts and amplified the TCR beta CDR3 regions from them. First-round RT-PCR with HTBI primers amplified the TCR CDR3 region. TCRdb redid the calling of the multiplex PCR reads with MiXCR, one entry per CDR3 protein. The sample shows around 450,000 distinct CDR3 sequences, approximately 15% of them seen only once. Patients aged 18 to 65 with hyperthyroidism were newly diagnosed, with duration under 2 months. Any patient presenting with uncontrolled infection, other autoimmune disease, pregnancy or lactation was left out. For this clonotype: No antigen is known for it.

The germline gives CDR1 SGHDN, CDR2 FVKESK. This CDR3 comprises 20 residues. Trimming removed 1 base from V and 4 bases from J, with 26 bases in between. This clonotype was sampled from a young woman with Graves' hyperthyroidism. The sequenced sample was blood. The rearrangement links TRBV14 to TRBJ1-5, with D possibly being TRBD1 (5 bases). CDR3 protein: CASSQGGYGRILDLNQPQHF. CDR3 nucleotide sequence: TGTGCCAGCAGCCAAGGGGGGTATGGACGCATTCTGGATTTGAATCAGCCCCAGCATTTT.